This entry features one T cell receptor (beta chain) sequence. The target antigen is unknown. The data derive from a study of PD-1 blockade in classical Hodgkin lymphoma. Study-level findings and limits: Baseline TCR diversity was reportedly lower in newly diagnosed patients than in healthy donors. It was reported as lower still in relapsed/refractory patients. Before treatment, complete responders showed about the same diversity as newly diagnosed patients. CD4+ TCR diversity, unlike CD8+, rose significantly by C4D1.

With 5 bases removed from V and 14 bases from J, the gap between germline ends came to 19 bases. This CDR3 has 13 residues. CDR1 and CDR2 (germline): SGHVS, FNYEAQ. Every patient relapsed after autologous stem cell transplantation, and brentuximab vedotin exposure varied. Profiled with immunoSEQ multiplex PCR; TCRdb holds only in-frame clones, not every one. The data show about 150,000 clones, just under 80% seen once. The chain has TRBV7-6 and TRBJ2-1; D is unclear. The sequence derives from a human donor with classical Hodgkin lymphoma. The sample consisted of peripheral blood mononuclear cells (PBMCs), taken before the second cycle of nivolumab. CDR3 protein: CASSPSERSAEFF. CDR3 nucleotides: TGTGCCAGCAGCCCAAGCGAGAGAAGTGCGGAGTTCTTC.